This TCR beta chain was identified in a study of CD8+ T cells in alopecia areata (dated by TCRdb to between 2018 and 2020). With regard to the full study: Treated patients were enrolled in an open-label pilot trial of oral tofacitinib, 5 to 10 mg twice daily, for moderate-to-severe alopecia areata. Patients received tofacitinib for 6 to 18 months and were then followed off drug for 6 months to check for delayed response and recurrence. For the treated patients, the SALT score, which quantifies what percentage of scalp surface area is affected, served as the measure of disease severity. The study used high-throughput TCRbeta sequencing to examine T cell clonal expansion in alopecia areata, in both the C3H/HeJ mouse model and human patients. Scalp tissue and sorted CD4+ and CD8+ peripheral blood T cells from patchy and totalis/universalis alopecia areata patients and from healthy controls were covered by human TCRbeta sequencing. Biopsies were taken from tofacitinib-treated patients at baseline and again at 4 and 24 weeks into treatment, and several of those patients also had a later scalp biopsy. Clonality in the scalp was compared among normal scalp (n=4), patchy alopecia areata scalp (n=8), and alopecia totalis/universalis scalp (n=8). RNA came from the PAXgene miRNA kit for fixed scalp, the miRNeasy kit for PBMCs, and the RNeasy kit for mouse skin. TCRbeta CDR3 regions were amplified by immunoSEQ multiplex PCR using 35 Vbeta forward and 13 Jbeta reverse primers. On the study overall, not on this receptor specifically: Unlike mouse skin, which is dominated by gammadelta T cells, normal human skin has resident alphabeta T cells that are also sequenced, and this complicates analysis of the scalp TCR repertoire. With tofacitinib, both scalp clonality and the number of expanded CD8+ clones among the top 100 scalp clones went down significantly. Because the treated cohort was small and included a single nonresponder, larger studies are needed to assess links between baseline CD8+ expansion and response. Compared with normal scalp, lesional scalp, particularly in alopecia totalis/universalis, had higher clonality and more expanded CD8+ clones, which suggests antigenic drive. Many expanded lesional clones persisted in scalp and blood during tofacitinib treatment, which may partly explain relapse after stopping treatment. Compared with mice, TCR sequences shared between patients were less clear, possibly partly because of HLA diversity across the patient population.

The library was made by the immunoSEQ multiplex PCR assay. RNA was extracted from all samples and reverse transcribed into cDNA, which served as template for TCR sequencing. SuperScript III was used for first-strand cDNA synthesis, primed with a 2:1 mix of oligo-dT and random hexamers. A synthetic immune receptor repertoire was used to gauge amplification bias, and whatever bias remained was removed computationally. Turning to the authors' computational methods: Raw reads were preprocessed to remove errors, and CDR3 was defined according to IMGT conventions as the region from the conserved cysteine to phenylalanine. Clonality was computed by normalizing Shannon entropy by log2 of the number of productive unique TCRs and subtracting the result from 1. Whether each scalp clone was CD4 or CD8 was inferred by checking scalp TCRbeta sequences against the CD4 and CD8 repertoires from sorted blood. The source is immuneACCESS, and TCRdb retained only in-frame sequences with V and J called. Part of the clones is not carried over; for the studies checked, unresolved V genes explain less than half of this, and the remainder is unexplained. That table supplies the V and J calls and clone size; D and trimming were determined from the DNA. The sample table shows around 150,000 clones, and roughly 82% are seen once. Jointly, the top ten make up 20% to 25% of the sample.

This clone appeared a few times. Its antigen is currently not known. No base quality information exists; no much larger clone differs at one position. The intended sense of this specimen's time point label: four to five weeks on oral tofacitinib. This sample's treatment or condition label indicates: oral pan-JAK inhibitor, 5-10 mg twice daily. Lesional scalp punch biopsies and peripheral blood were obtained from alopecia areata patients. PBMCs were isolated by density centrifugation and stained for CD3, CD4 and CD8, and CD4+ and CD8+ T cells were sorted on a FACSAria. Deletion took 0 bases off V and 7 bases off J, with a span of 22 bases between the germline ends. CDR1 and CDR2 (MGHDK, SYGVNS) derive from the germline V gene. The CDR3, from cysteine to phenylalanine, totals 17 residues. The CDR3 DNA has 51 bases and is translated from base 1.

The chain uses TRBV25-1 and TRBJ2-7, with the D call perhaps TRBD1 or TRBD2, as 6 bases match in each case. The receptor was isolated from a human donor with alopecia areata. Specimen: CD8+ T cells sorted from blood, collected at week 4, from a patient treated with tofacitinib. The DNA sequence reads TGTGCCAGCAGTGAATATTTTCGGAGGGGGGAAAAGGGGGAGCAGTACTTC. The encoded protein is CASSEYFRRGEKGEQYF.